The present TCR beta chain was sequenced within a study of blood T cell repertoires in COVID-19. With 8 bases removed from V and 4 bases from J, the gap between germline ends came to 22 bases. Germline CDR1 is SQVTM and CDR2 is ANQGSEA. The CDR3 is 15 amino acids. This table comes from immunoSEQ multiplex PCR, and its TCRdb copy is limited to in-frame clones, with some not included. The sample shows 140,000 or so clones, around 82% of them seen only once. This clone appeared once. The sequencing input was peripheral blood. The V gene is TRBV29-1, the J gene TRBJ2-3; D gene uncertain. The sequence came from a man aged 60 to 75 with acute or convalescent COVID-19. The CDR3 DNA sequence: TGCAGCTTCTCTGCGAGCGCCTTTCGCGCAGATACGCAGTATTTT. The encoded protein is CSFSASAFRADTQYF.